These 21 T cell receptor beta chains came from one sample sequenced in a study of T cell clonality in common variable immunodeficiency. Method: immunoSEQ multiplex PCR; TCRdb's copy keeps in-frame clones and lacks some. This repertoire holds roughly 34,000 clones, and none appear only once. No antigen has been assigned to these receptors. Study-wide points: In common variable immunodeficiency, TCR beta chains reportedly carried fewer deletions and N-nucleotide insertions.

The specimen sequenced was peripheral blood mononuclear cells. These receptors were obtained from a human donor with common variable immunodeficiency.

This clone was seen ten or more times. This chain's CDR3 is CASSFEGPIYF. The sequenced CDR3 bases are TGTGCCAGCAGCTTTGAGGGTCCC. The chain uses TRBV7-2 and TRBJ1-3, with D unresolved. The CDR3 extends 3 residues past the end of the read, so its final part is completed from the germline J gene. Germline V gene sequence: CDR1 SGHTA, CDR2 FQGNSA. This CDR3 region has 11 residues.

This clone was recorded at least ten times. The read is 3 residues too short to cover the CDR3 end, so that end is filled in from the germline J gene. This rearrangement joins TRBV6-2 or TRBV6-3 to TRBJ2-7; 10 nucleotides align to TRBD2. This CDR3 spans 14 amino acids. Germline V gene sequence: CDR1 MNHEY, CDR2 SVGEGT. V shed 2 bases and J 6 bases; nucleotides not matched to a gene: 4. Incomplete CDR3 DNA: TGTGCCAGCAGTTACGCTAGCGGGAGAAGCGAG. Its protein is CASSYASGRSE. The full-length CDR3 reads as CASSYASGRSEQYF.

This clone was detected only a few times. The read terminates 3 residues ahead of where the CDR3 ends, so the germline J gene completes it. This chain joins TRBV19 and TRBJ2-6; D perhaps matches TRBD1 (6 bases). Germline lookup yields CDR1 LNHDA and CDR2 SQIVND (reference sequence). The CDR3 extends over 13 amino acids. The ends were cut back, 9 bases at V and 1 base at J, with 7 bases in the middle. The part of the CDR3 DNA that was read is TGTGCCAGCGGACAGTCTGGGGCCAACGTC. It yields the protein CASGQSGANV. The whole CDR3 protein reads CASGQSGANVLTF.

For this clone: The CDR3 end falls 3 residues outside the read, so it is completed with the germline J gene. The V and J genes are TRBV20-1 and TRBJ1-2; perhaps TRBD1 as D (5 bases). The germline CDR1 and CDR2 sequences are DFQATT and SNEGSKA (reference sequence). The CDR3 loop spans 12 amino acids. V shed 4 bases and J shed 6 bases, with 12 bases lying between them. The CDR3 spells CSATGELDGYTF. Incomplete CDR3 DNA: TGCAGTGCTACGGGGGAATTAGATGGC.

This clone was observed many times. The read is 3 residues too short to cover the CDR3 end, so that end is filled in from the germline J gene. The chain joins TRBV19 to TRBJ2-5, with D perhaps matching TRBD2 (7 bases). Looked up from germline, CDR1 is LNHDA and CDR2 is SQIVND (reference sequence). This CDR3 is built from 16 residues. V shed 1 base and J shed 0 bases, with 12 bases lying between them. The sequenced CDR3 bases are TGTGCCAGTAGTATAGGCGGGGGCAAGTACCAAGAGACC. This sequence encodes CASSIGGGKYQET. The entire CDR3 protein is CASSIGGGKYQETQYF.

As to this clone: The CDR3 end lies 3 residues beyond the end of the read and is filled in from the germline J gene. The V call is TRBV11-1, the J call TRBJ1-4; TRBD1 might be the D (5 bases). The CDR3 sequence is 14 residues long. CDR1 SGHAT and CDR2 FQDESV come from the germline V gene (reference sequence). Trimming removed 5 bases at V and 8 bases at J, with 15 bases between. This chain's CDR3 is CASSRQGGGEKLFF. The sequenced part of the CDR3 DNA is TGTGCCAGCAGCCGACAAGGCGGGGGAGAAAAA.

This clone was counted at least ten times. The CDR3 end is not reached by the read, which stops 3 residues before it; the germline J gene fills it in. The J gene is TRBJ2-1, the V gene TRBV20-1, with a weak D call TRBD1 (7 bases). V was trimmed by 5 bases and J by 5 bases, leaving 19 bases between them. The CDR3 contains 15 residues. Germline lookup yields CDR1 DFQATT and CDR2 SNEGSKA (reference sequence). The part of the CDR3 DNA that was read is TGCAGTGCTTCCAGGGGGGCCTTATCAAACAATGAG. It specifies CSASRGALSNNE. The CDR3 reads in full as CSASRGALSNNEQFF.

With regard to this clone: The read is 3 residues too short to cover the CDR3 end, so that end is filled in from the germline J gene. The chain combines TRBV5-1 with TRBJ2-7; D is unclear. Germline values: CDR1 SGHRS, CDR2 YFSETQ. The CDR3 contains 12 residues. Trimming removed 3 bases from V and 3 bases from J, with 7 bases in between. The sequenced CDR3 bases are TGCGCCAGCAGCTCAGGAGACTACGAG. Amino acid sequence: CASSSGDYE. From start to end, the CDR3 is CASSSGDYEQYF.

This clone came up many times. Read coverage stops 3 residues before the CDR3 terminus; the germline J gene supplies the remainder. The chain combines TRBV19 with TRBJ2-5; D call uncertain. CDR1 is LNHDA and CDR2 is SQIVND in the germline V gene (reference sequence). This CDR3 contains 12 residues. With 4 bases removed from V and 3 bases from J, the gap between germline ends came to 6 bases. Here the CDR3 reads CASSSAEETQYF. The sequenced CDR3 bases are TGTGCCAGTAGTAGTGCGGAAGAGACC.

Worth noting for this clone: The read finishes 3 residues shy of the CDR3 end, and the germline J gene is used to complete it. The chain carries TRBV7-3 and TRBJ2-7; 9 bases are shared with TRBD1. After removal of 0 bases from V and 1 base from J, the junction contained 1 base not matched to a gene. The germline V gene encodes CDR1 SGHTA and CDR2 FQGTGA. This CDR3 region has 15 residues. CDR3 bases read: TGTGCCAGCAGCTTAACCGGGACAGGGTCCTACGAG. Protein sequence: CASSLTGTGSYE. In full, the CDR3 reads CASSLTGTGSYEQYF.

This clone turned up a few times. With the read ending 3 residues before the CDR3 end, the germline J gene is used to fill in that end. The chain combines TRBV7-3 with TRBJ2-5; weak D call: TRBD1 (6 bases). Trimming took 4 bases from V and 4 from J, leaving 13 bases between them. Germline V gene data show CDR1 as SGHTA and CDR2 as FQGTGA. This CDR3 is built from 14 residues. Incomplete CDR3 DNA: TGTGCCAGCAGCTCCTCAGGGGTGGGAGAGACC. Its translation is CASSSSGVGET. The full CDR3 sequence reads CASSSSGVGETQYF. Complete variable domain (other parts from reference TRBV7-3 and TRBJ2-5): GAGVSQTPSNKVTEKGKYVELRCDPISGHTALYWYRQSLGQGPEFLIYFQGTGAADDSGLPNDRFFAVRPEGSVSTLKIQRTERGDSAVYLCASSSSGVGETQYFGPGTRLLVL.

This clone was recorded at least ten times. The read terminates 3 residues ahead of where the CDR3 ends, so the germline J gene completes it. V and J are TRBV28 and TRBJ1-3, with TRBD1 matching 9 bases. Per germline, CDR1 MDHEN and CDR2 SYDVKM. J was trimmed by 4 bases and V by 6 bases; bases with no gene match: 4. CDR3 length: 14 residues. The DNA read from the CDR3 is TGTGCCAGCAGGGGACAGGGAGCGGGAAACACC. This sequence encodes CASRGQGAGNT. The full CDR3 sequence reads CASRGQGAGNTIYF.

This clone was seen a handful of times. CDR3 DNA, as far as it was read: TGTGCCAGCAGTTACTCAGGACACCGACCTGGAAACACC. Amino acid sequence: CASSYSGHRPGNT. The whole CDR3 sequence is CASSYSGHRPGNTIYF. This sequence joins TRBV6-2 or TRBV6-3 and TRBJ1-3; tentative D call: TRBD1 (5 bases). The read ends 3 residues before the CDR3 terminus; that terminus is restored from the germline J gene. This CDR3 is 16 amino acids long. V lost 0 bases, J lost 2 bases, and 11 bases lay in between. Germline CDR1 and CDR2: MNHEY and SVGEGT.

This clone was counted many times. The CDR3 goes on 3 residues after the read ends, and that part is filled in from the germline J gene. The chain employs TRBV12-3 or TRBV12-4 and TRBJ2-1; D assignment may be TRBD1 or TRBD2 (5 bases each). V dropped 3 bases and J dropped 6 bases, with 12 bases sitting between them. The CDR3 extends over 14 amino acids. The CDR3 DNA, read in part, is TGTGCCAGCAGTTTGGGGCAGGGAGTCAATGAG. Translation: CASSLGQGVNE. The whole CDR3 is CASSLGQGVNEQFF.

This clone was recorded at least ten times. CDR3 sequence reads: CASRPGLVPGELFF. The sequenced part of the CDR3 DNA is TGTGCCAGCAGGCCCGGACTAGTTCCCGGGGAG. The chain uses TRBV7-2 and TRBJ2-2, with 7 bases aligning to TRBD2. The CDR3 end falls 3 residues outside the read, so it is completed with the germline J gene. Germline V gene sequence: CDR1 SGHTA, CDR2 FQGNSA. V trimming: 6 bases; J trimming: 6 bases; junction bases outside the gene matches: 7. The CDR3 has 14 residues. Variable domain in full (rest from reference TRBV7-2 and TRBJ2-2): GAGVSQSPSNKVTEKGKDVELRCDPISGHTALYWYRQSLGQGLEFLIYFQGNSAPDKSGLPSDRFSAERTGGSVSTLTIQRTQQEDSAVYLCASRPGLVPGELFFGEGSRLTVL.

Comments on this clone: The read ends 3 residues early relative to the CDR3; the germline J gene fills the gap. This chain joins TRBV7-2 and TRBJ1-2, with D possibly being TRBD1 (5 bases). Germline loops: CDR1 SGHTA, CDR2 FQGNSA. The CDR3 has 14 amino acids. V lost 3 bases and J 3 bases, leaving 11 bases between the germline ends. The CDR3 DNA, read in part, is TGTGCCAGCAGCTTGGACAAGACCTACTATGGC. This translates into CASSLDKTYYG. Given in full, the CDR3 is CASSLDKTYYGYTF.

This clone appeared many times. Read coverage stops 3 residues before the CDR3 terminus; the germline J gene supplies the remainder. The chain uses TRBV5-6 and TRBJ2-7, with 7 nucleotides matching TRBD1. The CDR3 consists of 14 residues. Germline CDR1 is SGHDT and CDR2 is YYEEEE. The V and J ends lost 4 bases and 0 bases, in that order; junction bases with no gene match: 4. CDR3 DNA (partial): TGTGCCAGCAGCCCCGGGGACAGCTCCTACGAG. This encodes CASSPGDSSYE. The full CDR3 sequence reads CASSPGDSSYEQYF.

This clone was counted ten times or more. The CDR3 end is not reached by the read, which stops 3 residues before it; the germline J gene fills it in. V usage is TRBV29-1 and J usage is TRBJ1-2; a possible D gene is TRBD1 (5 bases). The CDR3 runs to 11 residues. V was trimmed by 6 bases and J by 7 bases, leaving 12 bases between them. CDR1 is SQVTM, CDR2 ANQGSEA, per germline. The chain's CDR3 is CSVESGVGYTF. Partial CDR3 DNA: TGCAGCGTAGAATCGGGGGTTGGC.

Concerning this clone: The read gets to within 3 residues of the CDR3 end, and the germline J gene fills in the rest. The chain links TRBV7-8 to TRBJ1-1; the D gene is possibly TRBD1 (6 bases). The germline gives CDR1 SGHVS, CDR2 FQNEAQ. This CDR3 spans 12 amino acids. The part of the CDR3 DNA that was read is TGTGCCAGCAGCTTAGGCGGACAGAAA. Amino acid sequence: CASSLGGQK. In full, the CDR3 reads CASSLGGQKAFF.

This clone showed up many times. CDR3 DNA, as far as it was read: TGTGCCAGTAGTATCTGGGGGCGGTACGAG. Protein sequence: CASSIWGRYE. The CDR3 reads in full as CASSIWGRYEQYF. This chain joins TRBV19 and TRBJ2-7, with a tentative D call TRBD1 (6 bases). Read coverage stops 3 residues before the CDR3 terminus; the germline J gene supplies the remainder. Trimming left V 3 bases short and J 4 bases short, with 10 bases between. CDR1 is LNHDA and CDR2 is SQIVND in the germline V gene (reference sequence). CDR3 length: 13 residues.

As regards this clone: From the germline J gene comes the end of the CDR3, since the read stops 3 residues before it. The V and J genes are TRBV7-6 and TRBJ1-4; 9 nucleotides align to TRBD1. Germline V lookup: CDR1 SGHVS, CDR2 FNYEAQ. V lost 7 bases to trimming and J lost 7 bases; unmatched junction nucleotides: 7. The CDR3 has 14 amino acids. This CDR3 is CASMLGTGFEKLFF. The part of the CDR3 DNA that was read is TGTGCCAGCATGCTCGGGACAGGGTTTGAAAAA. Filled out from reference TRBV7-6 and TRBJ1-4, the complete variable domain reads GAGVSQSPRYKVTKRGQDVALRCDPISGHVSLYWYRQALGQGPEFLTYFNYEAQQDKSGLPNDRFSAERPEGSISTLTIQRTEQRDSAMYRCASMLGTGFEKLFFGSGTQLSVL.